This T cell receptor (beta chain) was recovered during a study of cytomegalovirus exposure and HLA in healthy donors. Broader study findings: On later analysis, the bulk of CMV-associated TCR beta chains appeared to be HLA-restricted.

This CDR3 comprises 15 residues. Germline values: CDR1 SGHAT, CDR2 FQDESV (reference sequence). Trimming took 6 bases from V and 6 from J; bases not matched to a gene: 8. With 60 Vbeta and 13 Jbeta primers, the PCR was carried out. Using immunoSEQ multiplex PCR, the repertoire was profiled, and TCRdb retains in-frame clones only, with some absent. Of about 140,000 clones in the sample, 60% to 80% were seen once. In this sample, this clone turned up once. Its antigen is as yet unknown. This TCR was sampled from a male donor in good health and CMV-seronegative. J is TRBJ2-1 and V is TRBV11-1, with 10 bases aligning to TRBD1. The sample comprised PBMCs. CDR3 DNA sequence: TGTGCCAGCAGGCTGGGGGGACAGGGGTCCAATGAGCAGTTCTTC. As protein: CASRLGGQGSNEQFF.